Detailed here is one T cell receptor (beta chain). Data came from immunoSEQ multiplex PCR; TCRdb stores just in-frame clones and leaves some out. The sample shows around 100,000 clones, 75% to 90% of them seen only once. Trimming took 4 bases from V and 7 from J; bases not matched to a gene: 6. Germline V lookup: CDR1 LNHDA, CDR2 SQIVND (reference sequence). The CDR3 runs 14 residues. Sorting of unstimulated PBMCs yielded separate CD3+CD4+ and CD3+CD8+ fractions. This record belongs to a study of T cell clones after liver transplantation. Study information: Until 12-24 months post-transplant, subjects got standard immunosuppression and no induction. Tolerant meant at least one year fully off immunosuppression without liver enzymes above twice normal. Samples came pre-transplant, pre-randomization before withdrawal, and post-randomization after withdrawal ended.

The sequence came from a human donor who received a liver transplant. The input for sequencing was CD4+ T cells from blood, taken before liver transplant. V and J are TRBV19 and TRBJ2-5; 10 bases map to TRBD1. In DNA form, the CDR3 reads TGTGCCAGTAGTAACCGGGACAGGGGAAGGACCCAGTACTTC. Protein: CASSNRDRGRTQYF. Using reference TRBV19 and TRBJ2-5 for the parts outside the CDR3, the full variable domain is DGGITQSPKYLFRKEGQNVTLSCEQNLNHDAMYWYRQDPGQGLRLIYYSQIVNDFQKGDIAEGYSVSREKKESFPLTVTSAQKNPTAFYLCASSNRDRGRTQYFGPGTRLLVL.